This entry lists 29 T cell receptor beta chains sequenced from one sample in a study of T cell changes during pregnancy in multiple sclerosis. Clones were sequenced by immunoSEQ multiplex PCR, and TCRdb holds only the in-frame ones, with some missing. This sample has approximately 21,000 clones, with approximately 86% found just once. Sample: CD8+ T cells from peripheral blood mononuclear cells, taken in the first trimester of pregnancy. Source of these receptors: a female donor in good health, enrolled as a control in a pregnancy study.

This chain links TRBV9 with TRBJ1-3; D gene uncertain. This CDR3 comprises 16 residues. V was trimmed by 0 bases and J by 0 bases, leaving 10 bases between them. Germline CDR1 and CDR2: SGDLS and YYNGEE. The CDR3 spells CASSVDPSRSGNTIYF. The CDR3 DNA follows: TGTGCCAGCAGCGTAGATCCGTCCCGCTCTGGAAACACCATATATTTT.

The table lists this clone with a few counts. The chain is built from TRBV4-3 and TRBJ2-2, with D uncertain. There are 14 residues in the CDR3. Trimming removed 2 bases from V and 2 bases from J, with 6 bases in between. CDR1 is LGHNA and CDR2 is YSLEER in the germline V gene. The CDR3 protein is CASSQTENTGELFF. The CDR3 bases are TGCGCCAGCAGCCAAACTGAAAACACCGGGGAGCTGTTTTTT.

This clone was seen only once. The CDR3 reads CAIMGGTGQKSGANVLTF. Written as DNA, the CDR3 is TGTGCCATCATGGGAGGGACAGGTCAAAAGTCAGGGGCCAACGTCCTGACTTTC. This chain links TRBV10-3 with TRBJ2-6; weak D call: TRBD1 (8 bases). V gave up 7 bases and J gave up 4 bases, with 23 bases separating them. In germline, CDR1 is ENHRY, CDR2 SYGVKD. The CDR3 runs to 18 residues.

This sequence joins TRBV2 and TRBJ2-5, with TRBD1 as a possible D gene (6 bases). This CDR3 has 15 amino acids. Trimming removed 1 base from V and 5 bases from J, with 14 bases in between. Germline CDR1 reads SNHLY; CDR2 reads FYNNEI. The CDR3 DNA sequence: TGTGCCAGCAGTGAAGGGGGGCAGGGTCGGGAGACCCAGTACTTC. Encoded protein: CASSEGGQGRETQYF.

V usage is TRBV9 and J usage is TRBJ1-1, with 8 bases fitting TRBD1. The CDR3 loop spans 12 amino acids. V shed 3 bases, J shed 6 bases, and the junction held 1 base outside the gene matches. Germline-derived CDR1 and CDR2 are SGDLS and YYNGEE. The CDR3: CASSARGPEAFF. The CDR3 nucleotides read TGTGCCAGCAGCGCCAGGGGGCCTGAAGCTTTCTTT.

The CDR3 DNA follows: TGCGCCAGCAGCGCCCGGGGAGGGGGGAACACTGAAGCTTTCTTT. Amino acids: CASSARGGGNTEAFF. This sequence joins TRBV4-3 and TRBJ1-1; a weak D match, TRBD1 (6 bases). Germline V gives CDR1 LGHNA, CDR2 YSLEER. V dropped 5 bases and J dropped 1 base, with 14 bases sitting between them. The CDR3 is 15 residues long.

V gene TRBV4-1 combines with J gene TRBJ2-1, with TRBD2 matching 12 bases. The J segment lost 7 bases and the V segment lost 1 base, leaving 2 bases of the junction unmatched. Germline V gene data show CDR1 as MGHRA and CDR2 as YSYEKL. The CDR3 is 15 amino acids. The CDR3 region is CASSQASGRANEQFF. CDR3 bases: TGCGCCAGCAGCCAAGCTAGCGGGAGGGCTAATGAGCAGTTCTTC.

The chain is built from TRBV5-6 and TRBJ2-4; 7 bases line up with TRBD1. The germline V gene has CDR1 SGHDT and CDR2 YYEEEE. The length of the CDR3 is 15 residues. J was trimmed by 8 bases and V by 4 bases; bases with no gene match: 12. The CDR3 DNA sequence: TGTGCCAGCAGCGTGGGACAGACTCACAGGGACATTCAGTACTTC. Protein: CASSVGQTHRDIQYF.

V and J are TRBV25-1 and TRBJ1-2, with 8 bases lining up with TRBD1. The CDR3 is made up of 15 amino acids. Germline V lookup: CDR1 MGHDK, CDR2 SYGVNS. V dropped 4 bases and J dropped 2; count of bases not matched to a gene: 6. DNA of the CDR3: TGTGCCAGCAGTGGACGGACAGGGTCGAACTATGGCTACACCTTC. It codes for CASSGRTGSNYGYTF.

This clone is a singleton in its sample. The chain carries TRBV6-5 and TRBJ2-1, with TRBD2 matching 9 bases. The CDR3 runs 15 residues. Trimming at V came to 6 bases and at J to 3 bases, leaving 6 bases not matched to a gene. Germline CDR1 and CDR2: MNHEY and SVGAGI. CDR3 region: CASSPGTSIYNEQFF. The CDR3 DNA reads TGTGCCAGCAGCCCCGGGACTAGCATCTACAATGAGCAGTTCTTC.

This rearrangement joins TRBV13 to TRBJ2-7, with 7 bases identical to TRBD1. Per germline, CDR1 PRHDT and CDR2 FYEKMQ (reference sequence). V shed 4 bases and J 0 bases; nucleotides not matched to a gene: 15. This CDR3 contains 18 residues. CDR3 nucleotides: TGTGCCAGCAGCTCCAGAGGACAGGCCCCATCGAGCTCCTACGAGCAGTACTTC. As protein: CASSSRGQAPSSSYEQYF.

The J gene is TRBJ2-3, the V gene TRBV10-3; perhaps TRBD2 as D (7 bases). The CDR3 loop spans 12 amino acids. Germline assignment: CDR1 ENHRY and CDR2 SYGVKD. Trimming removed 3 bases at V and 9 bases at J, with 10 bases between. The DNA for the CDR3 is TGTGCCATCAGTGATGGGAGGGGGACGCAGTATTTT. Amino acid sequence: CAISDGRGTQYF.

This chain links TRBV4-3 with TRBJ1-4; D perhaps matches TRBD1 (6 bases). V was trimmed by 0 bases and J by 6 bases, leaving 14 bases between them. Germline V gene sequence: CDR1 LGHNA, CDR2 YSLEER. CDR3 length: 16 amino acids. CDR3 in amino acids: CASSQEIGQGYEKLFF. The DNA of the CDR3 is TGCGCCAGCAGCCAAGAAATTGGGCAGGGGTATGAAAAACTGTTTTTT.

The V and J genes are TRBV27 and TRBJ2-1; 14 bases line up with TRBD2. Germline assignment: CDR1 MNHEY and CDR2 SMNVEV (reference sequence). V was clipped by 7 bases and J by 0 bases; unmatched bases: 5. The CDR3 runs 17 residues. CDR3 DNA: TGTGCCAGCATCGGACTAGCGGGGGGTATCTCCTACAATGAGCAGTTCTTC. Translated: CASIGLAGGISYNEQFF.

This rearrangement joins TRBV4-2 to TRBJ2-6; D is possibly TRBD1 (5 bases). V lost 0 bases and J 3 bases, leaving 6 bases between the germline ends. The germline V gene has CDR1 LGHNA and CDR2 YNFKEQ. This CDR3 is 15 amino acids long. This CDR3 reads CASSQDRDGANVLTF. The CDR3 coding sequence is TGTGCCAGCAGCCAAGACAGGGATGGGGCCAACGTCCTGACTTTC.

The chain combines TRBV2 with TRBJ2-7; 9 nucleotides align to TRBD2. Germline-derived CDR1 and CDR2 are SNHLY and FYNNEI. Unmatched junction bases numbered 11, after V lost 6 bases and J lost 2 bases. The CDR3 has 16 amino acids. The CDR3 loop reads CASRSPSGRTTYEQYF. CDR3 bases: TGTGCCAGCAGGAGTCCCAGCGGGAGGACGACCTACGAGCAGTACTTC.

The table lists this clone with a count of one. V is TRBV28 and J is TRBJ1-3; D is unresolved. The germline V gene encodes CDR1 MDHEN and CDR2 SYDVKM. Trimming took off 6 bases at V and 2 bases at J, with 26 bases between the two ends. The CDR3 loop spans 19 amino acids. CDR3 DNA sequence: TGTGCCAGCAGCCTAGTCGGGGTACGAGGTCCCGGGACTGGAAACACCATATATTTT. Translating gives CASSLVGVRGPGTGNTIYF.

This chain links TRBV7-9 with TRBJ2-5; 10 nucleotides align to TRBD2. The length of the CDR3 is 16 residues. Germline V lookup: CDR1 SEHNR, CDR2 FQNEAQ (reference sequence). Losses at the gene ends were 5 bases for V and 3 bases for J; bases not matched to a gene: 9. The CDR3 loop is CASSIGSSGGKETQYF. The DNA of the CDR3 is TGTGCCAGCAGCATCGGGTCTAGCGGGGGCAAAGAGACCCAGTACTTC.

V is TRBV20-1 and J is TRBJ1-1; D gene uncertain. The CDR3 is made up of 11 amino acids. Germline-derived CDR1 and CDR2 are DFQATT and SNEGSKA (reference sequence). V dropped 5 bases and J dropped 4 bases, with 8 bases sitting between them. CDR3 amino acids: CSAWEGTEAFF. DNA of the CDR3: TGCAGTGCTTGGGAGGGCACTGAAGCTTTCTTT.

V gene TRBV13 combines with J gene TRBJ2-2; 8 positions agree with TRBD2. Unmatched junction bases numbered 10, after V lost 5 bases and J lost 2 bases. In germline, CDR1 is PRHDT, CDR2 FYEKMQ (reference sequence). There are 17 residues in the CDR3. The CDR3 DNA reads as TGTGCCAGCAGCCACGGGTTGCGGGAGGCCAACACCGGGGAGCTGTTTTTT. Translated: CASSHGLREANTGELFF.

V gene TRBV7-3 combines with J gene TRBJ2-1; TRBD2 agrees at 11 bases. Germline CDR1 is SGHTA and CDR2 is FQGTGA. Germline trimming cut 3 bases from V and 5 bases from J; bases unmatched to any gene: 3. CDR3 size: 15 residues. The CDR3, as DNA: TGTGCCAGCAGCTTGGGACTAGCGGAAAACAATGAGCAGTTCTTC. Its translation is CASSLGLAENNEQFF.

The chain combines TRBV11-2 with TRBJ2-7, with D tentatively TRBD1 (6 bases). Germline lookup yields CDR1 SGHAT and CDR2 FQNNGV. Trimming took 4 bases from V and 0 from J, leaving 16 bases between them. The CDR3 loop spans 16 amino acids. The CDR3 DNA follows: TGTGCCAGCAGCTACAGGGCCGACAGTAGCTCCTACGAGCAGTACTTC. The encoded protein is CASSYRADSSSYEQYF.

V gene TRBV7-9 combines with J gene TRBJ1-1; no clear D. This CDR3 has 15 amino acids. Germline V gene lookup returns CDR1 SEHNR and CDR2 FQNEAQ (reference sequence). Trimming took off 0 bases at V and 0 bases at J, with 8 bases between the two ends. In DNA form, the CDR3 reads TGTGCCAGCAGCTTAGCTCCAGACATGAACACTGAAGCTTTCTTT. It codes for CASSLAPDMNTEAFF.

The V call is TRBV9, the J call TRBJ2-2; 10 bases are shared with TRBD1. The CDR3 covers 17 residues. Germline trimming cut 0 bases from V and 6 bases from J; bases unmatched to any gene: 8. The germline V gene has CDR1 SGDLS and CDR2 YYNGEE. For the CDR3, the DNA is TGTGCCAGCAGCGTAGAGTTCCGGGACAGGGGTGCCGGGGAGCTGTTTTTT. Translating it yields CASSVEFRDRGAGELFF.

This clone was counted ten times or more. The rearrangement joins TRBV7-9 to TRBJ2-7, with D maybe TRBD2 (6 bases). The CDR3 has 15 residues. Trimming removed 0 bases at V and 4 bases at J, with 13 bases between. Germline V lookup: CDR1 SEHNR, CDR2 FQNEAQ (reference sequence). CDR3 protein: CASSLAQGGTYEQYF. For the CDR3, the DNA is TGTGCCAGCAGCTTAGCGCAGGGAGGAACTTACGAGCAGTACTTC.

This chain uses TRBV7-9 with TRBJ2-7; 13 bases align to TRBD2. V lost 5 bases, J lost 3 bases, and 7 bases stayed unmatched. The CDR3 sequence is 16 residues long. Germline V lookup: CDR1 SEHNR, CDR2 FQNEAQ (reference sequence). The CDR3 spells CASSPRTSGSIYEQYF. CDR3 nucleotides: TGTGCCAGCAGCCCACGGACTAGCGGGAGCATCTACGAGCAGTACTTC.

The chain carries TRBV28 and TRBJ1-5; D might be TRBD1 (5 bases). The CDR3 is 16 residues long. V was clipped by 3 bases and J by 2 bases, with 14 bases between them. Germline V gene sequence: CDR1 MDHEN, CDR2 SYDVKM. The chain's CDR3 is CASSFRPQAGNQPQHF. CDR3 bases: TGTGCCAGCAGTTTTCGCCCACAGGCAGGCAATCAGCCCCAGCATTTT.

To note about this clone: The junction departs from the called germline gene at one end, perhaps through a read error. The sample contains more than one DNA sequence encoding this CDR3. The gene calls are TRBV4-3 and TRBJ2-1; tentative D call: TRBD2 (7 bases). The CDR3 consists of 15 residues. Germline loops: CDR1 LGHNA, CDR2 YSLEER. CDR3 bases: TGCGCCAGCAGCCTACGTCGGGGGGCCAAAGATGAGCAATTCTTC. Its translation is CASSLRRGAKDEQFF.

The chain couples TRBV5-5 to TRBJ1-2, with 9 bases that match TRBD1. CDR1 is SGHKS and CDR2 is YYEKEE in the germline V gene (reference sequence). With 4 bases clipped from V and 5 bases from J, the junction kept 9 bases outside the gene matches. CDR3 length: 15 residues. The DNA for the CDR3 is TGTGCCAGCAGCATTGGGACAGGGCAAAATTATGGCTACACCTTC. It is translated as CASSIGTGQNYGYTF.